This T cell receptor beta chain was captured by sequencing in a study of blood T cells in healthy people across ages. Alongside a J-beta primer mix, a sample-barcoded 5' primer served in a second PCR lasting roughly 7 to 12 cycles. TCRdb re-called the 5' RACE reads through MiXCR, storing one row per CDR3 protein. This sample has about 290,000 distinct CDR3 sequences, with less than 30% found just once. This CDR3 spans 14 amino acids. The germline V gene encodes CDR1 SGDLS and CDR2 YYNGEE. The V end lost 3 bases, the J end lost 4 bases, and 14 bases lay between the germline ends. Study-level results: Both higher diversity and more naive CD4+ cells marked long-lived donors when set against aged donors.

The table lists this clonotype with a few counts. Its antigen is unidentified. The chain carries TRBV9 and TRBJ2-7; TRBD2 might be the D (6 bases). The sequencing sample was made of blood. The receptor's source is a woman in her seventies in good health. CDR3 sequence: CASSAGTGKYEQYF. In DNA form, the CDR3 reads TGTGCCAGCAGCGCAGGGACTGGAAAGTACGAGCAGTACTTC. The full variable domain, with the rest looked up from reference TRBV9 and TRBJ2-7, is DSGVTQTPKHLITATGQRVTLRCSPRSGDLSVYWYQQSLDQGLQFLIQYYNGEERAKGNILERFSAQQFPDLHSELNLSSLELGDSALYFCASSAGTGKYEQYFGPGTRLTVT.